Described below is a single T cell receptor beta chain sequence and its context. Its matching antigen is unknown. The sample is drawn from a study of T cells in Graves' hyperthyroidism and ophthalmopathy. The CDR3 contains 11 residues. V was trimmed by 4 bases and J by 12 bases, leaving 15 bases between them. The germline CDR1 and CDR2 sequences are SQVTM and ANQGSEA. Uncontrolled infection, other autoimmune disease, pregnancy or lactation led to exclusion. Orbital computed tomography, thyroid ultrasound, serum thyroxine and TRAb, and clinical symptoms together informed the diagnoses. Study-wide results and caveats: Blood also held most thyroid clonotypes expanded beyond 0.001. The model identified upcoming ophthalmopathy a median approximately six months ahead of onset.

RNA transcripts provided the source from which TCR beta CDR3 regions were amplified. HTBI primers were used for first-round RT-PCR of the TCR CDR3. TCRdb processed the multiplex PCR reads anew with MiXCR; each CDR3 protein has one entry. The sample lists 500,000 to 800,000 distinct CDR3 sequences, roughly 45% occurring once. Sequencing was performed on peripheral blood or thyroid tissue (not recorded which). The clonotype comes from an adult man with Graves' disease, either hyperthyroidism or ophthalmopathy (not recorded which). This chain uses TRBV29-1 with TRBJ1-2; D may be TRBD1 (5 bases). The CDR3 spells CSVAGVAGNTF. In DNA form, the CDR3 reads TGCAGCGTTGCGGGGGTAGCGGGAAACACCTTC.